This T cell receptor beta chain is drawn from a study of blood T cell repertoires in COVID-19. Study context: From T cells, B-cell-depleted T cells, or PBMCs came the material, which was cDNA or gDNA.

The junction had 13 bases not matched to a gene; V was cut back by 1 base and J by 13 bases. CDR1 MGHRA and CDR2 YSYEKL come from the germline V gene. The CDR3 totals 16 residues. TCRdb keeps only in-frame clones here, not all; method: immunoSEQ multiplex PCR. The profile shows about 150,000 clones, about 85% of them singletons. The sample was peripheral blood. The V and J genes are TRBV4-1 and TRBJ1-6; the match to TRBD1 covers 7 bases. This clonotype was sampled from a woman in her 70s with acute or convalescent COVID-19. The CDR3 DNA is TGCGCCAGCAGCCAAGGGACAGGAGAACCCTTCGCCCCCCTCCACTTT. Protein sequence: CASSQGTGEPFAPLHF.